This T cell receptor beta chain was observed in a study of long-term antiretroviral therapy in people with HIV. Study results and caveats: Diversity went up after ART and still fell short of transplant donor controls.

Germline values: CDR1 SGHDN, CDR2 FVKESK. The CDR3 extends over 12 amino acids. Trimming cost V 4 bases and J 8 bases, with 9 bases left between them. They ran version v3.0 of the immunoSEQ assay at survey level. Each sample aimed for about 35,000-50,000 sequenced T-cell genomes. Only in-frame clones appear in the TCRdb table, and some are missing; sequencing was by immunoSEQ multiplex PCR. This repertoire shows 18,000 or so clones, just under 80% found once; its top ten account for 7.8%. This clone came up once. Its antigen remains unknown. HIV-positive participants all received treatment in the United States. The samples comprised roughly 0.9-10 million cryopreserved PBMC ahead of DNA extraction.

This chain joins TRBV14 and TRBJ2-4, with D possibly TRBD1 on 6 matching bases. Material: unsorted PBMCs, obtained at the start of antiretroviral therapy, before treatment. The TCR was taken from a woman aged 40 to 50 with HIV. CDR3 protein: CASSPRGHIQYF. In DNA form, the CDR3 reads TGTGCCAGCAGCCCCAGGGGTCACATTCAGTACTTC.